A selection of T cell receptor beta chains follows, all from one sample in a study of T cell responses to AZD1222 COVID-19 vaccine. Profiling relied on immunoSEQ multiplex PCR, and the TCRdb table lists in-frame clones only, not all of them. The table includes 150,000 to 200,000 clones, almost 90% detected once. The sample consisted of peripheral blood, taken 28 days after the second AZD1222 dose. The receptors here all came from an adult who received the AZD1222 COVID-19 vaccine. The conserved cysteine and the conserved F or W are not part of the CDR3 here. Fields, in order: J gene, V gene, CDR3 protein.

TRBJ2-2,TRBV7-9,ASSRGLANTGELF
TRBJ2-7,TRBV6-5,ASSPRTGVSYEQY
TRBJ2-3,TRBV7-3,ASSLAGPTSGGAWDTQY
TRBJ2-7,TRBV19,ASSVRAAYEQY
TRBJ2-7,TRBV3-1/TRBV3-2,ASSQGSKAYEQY
TRBJ2-7,TRBV2,ASTTSGNYEQY
TRBJ1-2,TRBV5-6,ASAMGFEGYT
TRBJ2-4,TRBV5-1,ASSLKTGGSVAKNIQY
TRBJ2-7,TRBV3-1/TRBV3-2,ASSPAGRSYEQY
TRBJ2-7,TRBV10-3,AIRMDSVGSYEQY
TRBJ1-5,TRBV30,AWSVTRYQPQH
TRBJ2-7,TRBV12-3/TRBV12-4,ASSFQSSYEQY
TRBJ1-2,TRBV7-2,ASSQRGFYGYT
TRBJ1-1,TRBV7-2,ASTSRAKTEAF
TRBJ2-7,TRBV30,AWSPGSSYEQY
TRBJ1-4,TRBV30,AGRRGLGNEKLF
TRBJ1-5,TRBV5-6,ASSSWGQPQH
TRBJ2-7,TRBV7-9,ASIPPGQEYEQY
TRBJ1-3,TRBV6-6,ASSPLGDSSGNTIY
TRBJ1-1,TRBV19,ASSPRRGSLNTEAF
TRBJ2-5,TRBV21-1,ASSKFLWGDRDDGETQY
TRBJ2-1,TRBV11-2,ASSLGSSISSYNEQF
TRBJ1-5,TRBV6-4,ASESGSPYSNQPQH
TRBJ1-5,TRBV6-2/TRBV6-3,ASSYRQDGNQPQH